What follows are 20 T cell receptor beta chains derived from one specimen sequenced in a study of blood T cell dynamics during melanoma immunotherapy. The data were produced by immunoSEQ multiplex PCR, yet TCRdb's version contains in-frame clones alone and is incomplete. The repertoire holds several thousand clones, with approximately 91% as singletons. Time point specified: pre-treatment baseline. Material: cell-free DNA from blood, obtained from a patient treated with checkpoint blockade. The source is a human donor with melanoma.

V is TRBV11-1 and J is TRBJ2-7; D not certain. Trimming left V 7 bases short and J 3 bases short, with 16 bases between. From germline, CDR1 is SGHAT and CDR2 FQDESV (reference sequence). The CDR3 extends over 14 amino acids. The CDR3 DNA follows: TGTGCCAGCAACTTCAGACACTTAAGCTACGAGCAGTACTTC. Its protein is CASNFRHLSYEQYF. Filled out from reference TRBV11-1 and TRBJ2-7, the complete variable domain reads EAEVAQSPRYKITEKSQAVAFWCDPISGHATLYWYRQILGQGPELLVQFQDESVVDDSQLPKDRFSAERLKGVDSTLKIQPAELGDSAMYLCASNFRHLSYEQYFGPGTRLTVT.

The genes are TRBV15 and TRBJ2-3, with 7 bases fitting TRBD2. This CDR3 region has 13 residues. Trimming cost V 5 bases and J 5 bases; bases outside gene matches: 4. In germline, CDR1 is LNHNV, CDR2 YYDKDF (reference sequence). CDR3 sequence reads: CATSREVQDTQYF. The CDR3 nucleotides are TGTGCCACCAGCCGGGAGGTACAAGATACGCAGTATTTT. Drawing the rest from reference TRBV15 and TRBJ2-3, the complete variable domain is DAMVIQNPRYQVTQFGKPVTLSCSQTLNHNVMYWYQQKSSQAPKLLFHYYDKDFNNEADTPDNFQSRRPNTSFCFLDIRSPGLGDTAMYLCATSREVQDTQYFGPGTRLTVL.

This chain uses TRBV6-1 with TRBJ2-7, with D maybe TRBD2 (5 bases). This CDR3 has 14 amino acids. V lost 11 bases, J lost 7 bases, and 24 bases lay in between. Germline V gene sequence: CDR1 MNHNS, CDR2 SASEGT. DNA of the CDR3: TGTGCCGCCGCTTTCCTGGAGAGCCGAGGGGAGCAGTACTTC. It codes for CAAAFLESRGEQYF.

This chain connects TRBV18 to TRBJ1-1; possible D gene TRBD1, 5 bases. Germline V gene sequence: CDR1 KGHSH, CDR2 LQKENI. V was trimmed by 3 bases and J by 1 base, leaving 15 bases between them. This CDR3 comprises 16 residues. The CDR3 sequence: CASSPSRGGQNTEAFF. CDR3 nucleotide sequence: TGTGCCAGCTCACCTTCCCGGGGCGGACAGAACACTGAAGCTTTCTTT.

The V and J genes are TRBV9 and TRBJ2-7; TRBD2 aligns across 9 bases. CDR3 size: 15 residues. From germline, CDR1 is SGDLS and CDR2 YYNGEE. V lost 0 bases and J lost 5; bases outside the gene matches: 6. CDR3 residues: CASSVVAGGPNEQYF. CDR3 bases: TGTGCCAGCAGCGTAGTGGCGGGAGGGCCTAACGAGCAGTACTTC. Filled out from reference TRBV9 and TRBJ2-7, the complete variable domain reads DSGVTQTPKHLITATGQRVTLRCSPRSGDLSVYWYQQSLDQGLQFLIQYYNGEERAKGNILERFSAQQFPDLHSELNLSSLELGDSALYFCASSVVAGGPNEQYFGPGTRLTVT.

The J gene is TRBJ1-5, the V gene TRBV6-1, with a possible D match to TRBD1 (5 bases). CDR1 MNHNS and CDR2 SASEGT come from the germline V gene. Trimming removed 3 bases from V and 2 bases from J, with 14 bases in between. CDR3 length: 16 residues. CDR3 nucleotides: TGTGCCAGCAGTGACAGGGACCGTTTGGGCAATCAGCCCCAGCATTTT. This encodes CASSDRDRLGNQPQHF.

There are a few counts of this clone. The J gene is TRBJ2-6, the V gene TRBV6-5; 8 bases are shared with TRBD1. CDR3 size: 15 residues. Germline V gene data show CDR1 as MNHEY and CDR2 as SVGAGI. J was trimmed by 2 bases and V by 6 bases; bases with no gene match: 3. Here the CDR3 DNA reads TGTGCCAGCAGAGGACAGGGAGCTGGGGCCAACGTCCTGACTTTC. Translated: CASRGQGAGANVLTF.

The rearrangement joins TRBV6-1 to TRBJ2-1; 9 bases agree with TRBD1. Germline V lookup: CDR1 MNHNS, CDR2 SASEGT. This CDR3 has 14 residues. Losses at the gene ends were 7 bases for V and 4 bases for J; bases not matched to a gene: 5. CDR3 in DNA: TGTGCCAGCACCCCGACAGGGGGGTACAATGAGCAGTTCTTC. It translates to CASTPTGGYNEQFF.

The V and J genes are TRBV7-9 and TRBJ1-4; D call uncertain. The germline V gene has CDR1 SEHNR and CDR2 FQNEAQ (reference sequence). The CDR3 totals 16 residues. Trimming pared 2 bases from V and 4 bases from J, leaving 14 bases between. In DNA, the CDR3 is TGTGCCAGCAGCTTACCCCGGACGGATTTTAATGAAAAACTGTTTTTT. As protein: CASSLPRTDFNEKLFF. Based on the CDR3 plus reference TRBV7-9 and TRBJ1-4, the full variable domain is DTGVSQNPRHKITKRGQNVTFRCDPISEHNRLYWYRQTLGQGPEFLTYFQNEAQLEKSRLLSDRFSAERPKGSFSTLEIQRTEQGDSAMYLCASSLPRTDFNEKLFFGSGTQLSVL.

This chain links TRBV6-6 with TRBJ1-6; D gene uncertain. CDR3 length: 15 amino acids. CDR1 and CDR2 (germline): MNHNY, SVGAGI (reference sequence). Trimming left V 8 bases short and J 0 bases short, with 11 bases between. CDR3 coding DNA: TGTGCCAGCGGGGAAGCCAGCTCCTATAATTCACCCCTCCACTTT. Protein product: CASGEASSYNSPLHF.

The sample holds one count of this clone. The chain has TRBV28 and TRBJ2-5; TRBD2 aligns across 11 bases. Germline trimming cut 5 bases from V and 4 bases from J; bases unmatched to any gene: 9. The length of the CDR3 is 16 residues. Germline CDR1 reads MDHEN; CDR2 reads SYDVKM. The CDR3 is CASSAEAGTSGETQYF. The CDR3, as DNA: TGTGCCAGCAGTGCGGAGGCCGGGACTAGCGGAGAGACCCAGTACTTC.

A single count supports this clone. The V call is TRBV19, the J call TRBJ1-1, with D possibly matching TRBD1 (5 bases). V shed 5 bases and J shed 2 bases, with 12 bases lying between them. The CDR3 has 14 amino acids. CDR1 is LNHDA and CDR2 is SQIVND in the germline V gene (reference sequence). CDR3 sequence: CASSADSGNTEAFF. CDR3 DNA: TGTGCCAGTAGTGCAGACAGTGGTAACACTGAAGCTTTCTTT.

This chain connects TRBV14 to TRBJ1-4, with D maybe TRBD1 (5 bases). The V gene's germline CDR1 is SGHDN and CDR2 FVKESK. V was shortened by 0 bases and J by 5 bases, with 16 bases between the two germline ends. The CDR3 extends over 17 amino acids. CDR3: CASSQDLPRAGNEKLFF. CDR3 DNA: TGTGCCAGCAGCCAAGATCTCCCCAGGGCGGGCAATGAAAAACTGTTTTTT.

V and J are TRBV7-9 and TRBJ1-5, with D uncertain. V was clipped by 4 bases and J by 6 bases, with 7 bases between them. Germline CDR1 SEHNR, CDR2 FQNEAQ (reference sequence). This CDR3 is 12 amino acids long. The CDR3: CASSSSGQPQHF. Here the CDR3 DNA reads TGTGCCAGCAGCTCCTCCGGTCAGCCCCAGCATTTT.

The rearrangement links TRBV11-3 to TRBJ2-4; possibly TRBD2 for D (7 bases). CDR1 is SGHNT, CDR2 YENEEA, per germline. The CDR3 is made up of 12 amino acids. The V end was cut by 5 bases, the J end by 10 bases, with 12 bases between. Here the CDR3 reads CASSPGGGIQYF. Written as DNA, the CDR3 is TGTGCCAGCAGCCCGGGGGGCGGGATTCAGTACTTC.

The chain joins TRBV7-2 to TRBJ2-5; TRBD2 matches at 8 bases. Trimming cost V 4 bases and J 1 base; bases outside gene matches: 5. CDR3 length: 15 amino acids. In germline, CDR1 is SGHTA, CDR2 FQGNSA. CDR3 coding DNA: TGTGCCAGCAGCTCATCCGGGACTAGCCAAGAGACCCAGTACTTC. Translated, it gives CASSSSGTSQETQYF. Full variable domain (missing parts from reference TRBV7-2 and TRBJ2-5): GAGVSQSPSNKVTEKGKDVELRCDPISGHTALYWYRQSLGQGLEFLIYFQGNSAPDKSGLPSDRFSAERTGGSVSTLTIQRTQQEDSAVYLCASSSSGTSQETQYFGPGTRLLVL.

The chain is built from TRBV30 and TRBJ1-2; TRBD1 is a possible D gene (6 bases). CDR1 is GTSNPN and CDR2 is SVGIG in the germline V gene (reference sequence). There are 14 residues in the CDR3. V lost 2 bases, J lost 3 bases, and 13 bases lay in between. The CDR3 loop reads CAWSSRQAYYGYTF. The CDR3, as DNA: TGTGCCTGGAGTTCTCGACAGGCTTACTATGGCTACACCTTC.

The chain employs TRBV7-9 and TRBJ2-7; TRBD1 matches at 9 bases. Looked up from germline, CDR1 is SEHNR and CDR2 is FQNEAQ (reference sequence). Trimming took 2 bases from V and 6 from J; bases not matched to a gene: 11. CDR3 length: 16 residues. Here the CDR3 reads CASSLFAGQGSVEQYF. The CDR3 nucleotides are TGTGCCAGCAGCTTATTTGCGGGACAGGGTTCGGTCGAGCAGTACTTC.

The sample holds one count of this clone. This chain uses TRBV6-5 with TRBJ2-1; TRBD2 aligns across 14 bases. V lost 5 bases to trimming and J lost 10 bases; unmatched junction nucleotides: 7. The CDR3 consists of 15 residues. The germline V gene has CDR1 MNHEY and CDR2 SVGAGI. Here the CDR3 DNA reads TGTGCCAGCAGTATGGGACTAGCGGGAGTAAGGGAGCAGTTCTTC. It yields the protein CASSMGLAGVREQFF.

This clone is a singleton in its sample. The rearrangement links TRBV5-1 to TRBJ2-1; 7 bases map to TRBD2. Germline assignment: CDR1 SGHRS and CDR2 YFSETQ. The CDR3 spans 13 residues. The V segment lost 4 bases and the J segment 6 bases; nucleotides outside the gene matches: 4. Here the CDR3 DNA reads TGCGCCAGCAGCAGACCTAGCGGCAATGAGCAGTTCTTC. As protein: CASSRPSGNEQFF.